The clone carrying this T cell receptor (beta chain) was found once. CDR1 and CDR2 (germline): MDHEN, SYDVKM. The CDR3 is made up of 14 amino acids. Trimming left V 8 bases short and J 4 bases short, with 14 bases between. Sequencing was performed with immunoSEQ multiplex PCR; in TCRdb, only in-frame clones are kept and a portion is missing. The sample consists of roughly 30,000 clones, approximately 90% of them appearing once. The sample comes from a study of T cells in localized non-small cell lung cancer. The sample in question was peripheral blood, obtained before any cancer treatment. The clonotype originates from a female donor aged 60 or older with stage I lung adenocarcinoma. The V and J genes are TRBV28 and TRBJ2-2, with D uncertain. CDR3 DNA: TGTGCCAGCTCGGAGCCAGGACCCACCGGGGAGCTGTTTTTT. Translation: CASSEPGPTGELFF.